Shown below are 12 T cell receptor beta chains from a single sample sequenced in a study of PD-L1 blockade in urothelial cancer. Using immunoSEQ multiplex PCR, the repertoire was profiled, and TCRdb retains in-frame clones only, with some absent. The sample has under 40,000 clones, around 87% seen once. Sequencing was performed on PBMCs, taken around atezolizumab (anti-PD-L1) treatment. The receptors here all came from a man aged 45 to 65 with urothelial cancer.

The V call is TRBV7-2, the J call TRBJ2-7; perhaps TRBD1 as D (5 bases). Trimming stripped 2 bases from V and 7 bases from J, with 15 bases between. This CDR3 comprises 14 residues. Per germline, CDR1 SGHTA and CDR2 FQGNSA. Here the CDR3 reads CASSLRFQGLEQYF. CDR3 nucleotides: TGTGCCAGCAGCTTAAGGTTCCAGGGTCTAGAGCAGTACTTC.

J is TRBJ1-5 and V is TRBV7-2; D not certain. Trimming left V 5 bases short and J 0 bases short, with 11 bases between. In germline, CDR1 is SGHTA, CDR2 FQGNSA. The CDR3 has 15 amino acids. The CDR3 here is CASSADNFSNQPQHF. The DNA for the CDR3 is TGTGCCAGCAGCGCAGACAACTTTAGCAATCAGCCCCAGCATTTT.

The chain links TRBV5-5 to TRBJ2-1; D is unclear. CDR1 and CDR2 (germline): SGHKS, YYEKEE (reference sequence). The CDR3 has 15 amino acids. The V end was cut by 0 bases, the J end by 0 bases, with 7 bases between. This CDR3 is CASSLAVGSYNEQFF. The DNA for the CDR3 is TGTGCCAGCAGCTTGGCGGTCGGCTCCTACAATGAGCAGTTCTTC.

CDR3 sequence reads: CASRTGDTIYF. CDR3 nucleotides: TGTGCCAGCCGGACCGGGGACACCATATATTTT. V usage is TRBV6-6 and J usage is TRBJ1-3; no reliable D call. The V end lost 8 bases, the J end lost 8 bases, and 10 bases lay between the germline ends. CDR3 length: 11 amino acids. The V gene's germline CDR1 is MNHNY and CDR2 SVGAGI (reference sequence).

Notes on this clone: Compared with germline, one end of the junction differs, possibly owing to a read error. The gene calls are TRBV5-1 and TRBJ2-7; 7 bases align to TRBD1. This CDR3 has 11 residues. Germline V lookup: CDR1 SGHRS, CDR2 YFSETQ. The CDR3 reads CASSPGTEMHF. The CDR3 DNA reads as TGCGCCAGCAGCCCGGGGACAGAGATGCACTTC.

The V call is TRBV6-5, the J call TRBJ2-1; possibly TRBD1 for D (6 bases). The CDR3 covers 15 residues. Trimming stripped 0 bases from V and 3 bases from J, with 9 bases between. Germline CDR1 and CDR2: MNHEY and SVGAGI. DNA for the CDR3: TGTGCCAGCAGTTACTCGGGGACAAGCTACAATGAGCAGTTCTTC. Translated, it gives CASSYSGTSYNEQFF.

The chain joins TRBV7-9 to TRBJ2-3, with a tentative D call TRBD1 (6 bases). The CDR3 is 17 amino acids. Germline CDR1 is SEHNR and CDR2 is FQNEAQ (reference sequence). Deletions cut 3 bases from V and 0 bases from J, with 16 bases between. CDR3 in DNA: TGTGCCAGCAGCTTTACCTTACGGACAGCTAGCACAGATACGCAGTATTTT. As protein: CASSFTLRTASTDTQYF.

CDR3 region: CASSRSGVETQYF. In DNA form, the CDR3 reads TGTGCCAGCAGCCGTAGCGGGGTAGAGACCCAGTACTTC. The chain links TRBV7-3 to TRBJ2-5; 8 positions agree with TRBD2. V lost 5 bases and J lost 4; bases outside the gene matches: 3. Germline assignment: CDR1 SGHTA and CDR2 FQGTGA. The CDR3 extends over 13 amino acids. Full variable domain (missing parts from reference TRBV7-3 and TRBJ2-5): GAGVSQTPSNKVTEKGKYVELRCDPISGHTALYWYRQSLGQGPEFLIYFQGTGAADDSGLPNDRFFAVRPEGSVSTLKIQRTERGDSAVYLCASSRSGVETQYFGPGTRLLVL.

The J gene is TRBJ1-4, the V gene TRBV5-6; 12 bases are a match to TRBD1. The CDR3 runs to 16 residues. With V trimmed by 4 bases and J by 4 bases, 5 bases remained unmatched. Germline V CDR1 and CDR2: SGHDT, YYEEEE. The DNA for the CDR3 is TGTGCCAGCAGCACCGGGACAGGGGGCCTTAATGAAAAACTGTTTTTT. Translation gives CASSTGTGGLNEKLFF.

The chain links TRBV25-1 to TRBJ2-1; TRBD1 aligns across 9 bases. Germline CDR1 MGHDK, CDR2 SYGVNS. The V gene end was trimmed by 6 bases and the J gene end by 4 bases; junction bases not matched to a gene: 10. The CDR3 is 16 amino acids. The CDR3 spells CASRVTGTGTYNEQFF. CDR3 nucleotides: TGTGCCAGCAGGGTGACGGGGACAGGGACTTACAATGAGCAGTTCTTC.

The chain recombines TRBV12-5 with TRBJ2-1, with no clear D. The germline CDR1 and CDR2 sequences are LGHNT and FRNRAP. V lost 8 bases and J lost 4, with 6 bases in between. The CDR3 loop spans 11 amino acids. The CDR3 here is CASTEYNEQFF. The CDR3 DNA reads TGTGCTAGTACAGAATACAATGAGCAGTTCTTC.

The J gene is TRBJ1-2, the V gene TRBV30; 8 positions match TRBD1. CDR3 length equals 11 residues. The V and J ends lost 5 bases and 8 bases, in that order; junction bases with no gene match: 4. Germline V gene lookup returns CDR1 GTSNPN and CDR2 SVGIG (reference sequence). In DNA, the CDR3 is TGTGCCTGGTCAGGGGGCGGAGGCTACACCTTC. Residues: CAWSGGGGYTF.